Presented here are 10 T cell receptor beta chains from one specimen sequenced in a study of cytomegalovirus exposure and HLA in healthy donors. Both 60 Vbeta primers and 13 Jbeta primers went into the PCR. Data came from immunoSEQ multiplex PCR; TCRdb stores just in-frame clones and leaves some out. The sample yields nearly 110,000 clones, roughly 70% seen once. The sequencing input was PBMCs. Receptors were obtained from a male donor in good health and CMV-seropositive.

V is TRBV9 and J is TRBJ2-7; no definite D call. Germline CDR1 is SGDLS and CDR2 is YYNGEE. Trimming left V 1 base short and J 1 base short, with 9 bases between. The CDR3 loop spans 14 amino acids. CDR3 residues: CASSVSAGSYEQYF. The CDR3, as DNA: TGTGCCAGCAGCGTATCGGCAGGATCCTACGAGCAGTACTTC. Supplemented by reference TRBV9 and TRBJ2-7, the full variable domain reads DSGVTQTPKHLITATGQRVTLRCSPRSGDLSVYWYQQSLDQGLQFLIQYYNGEERAKGNILERFSAQQFPDLHSELNLSSLELGDSALYFCASSVSAGSYEQYFGPGTRLTVT.

The genes are TRBV27 and TRBJ2-5, with D tentatively TRBD2 (5 bases). Germline CDR1 and CDR2: MNHEY and SMNVEV (reference sequence). The CDR3 length is 13 residues. V lost 5 bases and J lost 5, with 12 bases in between. The CDR3 coding sequence is TGTGCCAGCAGTCCTAGCCCCAGTGAGACCCAGTACTTC. Translated, it gives CASSPSPSETQYF.

This rearrangement joins TRBV9 to TRBJ2-7; 12 nucleotides line up with TRBD2. Germline lookup yields CDR1 SGDLS and CDR2 YYNGEE. This CDR3 contains 14 residues. V lost 3 bases to trimming and J lost 4 bases; unmatched junction nucleotides: 2. CDR3 in DNA: TGTGCCAGCAGCGCTAGCGGGGGGGAGTACGAGCAGTACTTC. Amino acids: CASSASGGEYEQYF.

The genes are TRBV27 and TRBJ2-2; a possible D gene is TRBD1 (6 bases). Germline lookup yields CDR1 MNHEY and CDR2 SMNVEV (reference sequence). The CDR3 length is 17 residues. V was shortened by 7 bases and J by 4 bases, with 22 bases between the two germline ends. Here the CDR3 reads CASNSGTGLLGTGELFF. DNA for the CDR3: TGTGCCAGCAATTCCGGAACAGGGTTGTTAGGCACCGGGGAGCTGTTTTTT.

This clone was counted only a few times. The rearrangement joins TRBV28 to TRBJ1-2; D unresolved. This CDR3 spans 14 amino acids. The V gene's germline CDR1 is MDHEN and CDR2 SYDVKM. With 2 bases removed from V and 6 bases from J, the gap between germline ends came to 13 bases. The CDR3 protein is CASSLGLPGNGYTF. CDR3 in DNA: TGTGCCAGCAGTTTAGGTTTACCGGGGAATGGCTACACCTTC.

The gene calls are TRBV5-1 and TRBJ2-3; D may be TRBD2 (6 bases). Germline V gene data show CDR1 as SGHRS and CDR2 as YFSETQ. The V end lost 3 bases, the J end lost 5 bases, and 13 bases lay between the germline ends. The CDR3 spans 14 residues. The chain's CDR3 is CASSSGLRVDTQYF. The CDR3 region has the DNA TGCGCCAGCAGCTCTGGACTACGGGTAGATACGCAGTATTTT. Complete variable domain (other parts from reference TRBV5-1 and TRBJ2-3): KAGVTQTPRYLIKTRGQQVTLSCSPISGHRSVSWYQQTPGQGLQFLFEYFSETQRNKGNFPGRFSGRQFSNSRSEMNVSTLELGDSALYLCASSSGLRVDTQYFGPGTRLTVL.

The rearrangement links TRBV5-1 to TRBJ1-3, with D perhaps TRBD1 (6 bases). This CDR3 spans 17 amino acids. Deletions cut 1 base from V and 4 bases from J, with 18 bases between. Germline V CDR1 and CDR2: SGHRS, YFSETQ. CDR3 bases: TGCGCCAGCAGCTTGTGGGCCAGGGGACTATTAGGAAACACCATATATTTT. Translated, it gives CASSLWARGLLGNTIYF.

The chain carries TRBV5-1 and TRBJ2-1, with 7 bases lining up with TRBD2. The CDR3 totals 18 residues. J was trimmed by 2 bases and V by 0 bases; bases with no gene match: 11. CDR1 and CDR2 (germline): SGHRS, YFSETQ. In DNA, the CDR3 is TGCGCCAGCAGCTTGGATGCGGGGAGGGGACCCCCCTACAATGAGCAGTTCTTC. This translates into CASSLDAGRGPPYNEQFF.

The chain recombines TRBV5-1 with TRBJ2-7, with D possibly matching TRBD2 (7 bases). The CDR3 totals 14 residues. V was cut by 0 bases and J by 4 bases, with 11 bases left in between. Germline CDR1 and CDR2: SGHRS and YFSETQ. The CDR3, as DNA: TGCGCCAGCAGCTTGGATGGGGGGGCGTACGAGCAGTACTTC. This codes for CASSLDGGAYEQYF.

This rearrangement joins TRBV20-1 to TRBJ1-1; D is unresolved. The CDR3 contains 10 residues. Germline V lookup: CDR1 DFQATT, CDR2 SNEGSKA (reference sequence). Deletions cut 0 bases from V and 11 bases from J, with 7 bases between. The CDR3 spells CSARDAMAFF. For the CDR3, the DNA is TGCAGTGCTAGAGACGCGATGGCTTTCTTT.